These 28 T cell receptor beta chains were sequenced from one sample in a study of blood T cell repertoires in COVID-19 (TCRdb year 2020). Library creation used the immunoSEQ multiplex PCR assay. This is the immuneACCESS table as TCRdb keeps it, with only in-frame sequences that have V and J called. A part of the clones is gone; compared with another copy, unresolved V genes explain less than half, and the rest is unexplained. A total of about 190,000 clones appear in this sample, approximately 84% of them only once. Roughly 3.2% of the sample goes to the ten largest clones. The sample was PBMCs or T cells enriched from blood (not recorded which). The source is a woman in her 30s who had recovered from COVID-19.

The chain carries TRBV4-1 and TRBJ1-2; a possible D gene is TRBD1 (5 bases). V lost 0 bases and J lost 7, with 12 bases in between. CDR3 size: 14 residues. Germline V CDR1 and CDR2: MGHRA, YSYEKL. CDR3 protein: CASSQDGGVGGYTF. In DNA form, the CDR3 reads TGCGCCAGCAGCCAAGATGGGGGGGTAGGTGGCTACACCTTC.

This sequence joins TRBV28 and TRBJ1-2; possibly TRBD1 for D (5 bases). The CDR3 covers 14 residues. Per the germline V gene, CDR1 is MDHEN and CDR2 is SYDVKM. The V gene lost 5 bases and the J gene lost 7 bases, with 17 bases spanning the gap. CDR3 sequence: CASSQEGRRGGYTF. CDR3 in DNA: TGTGCCAGCAGTCAGGAGGGGAGGAGGGGTGGCTACACCTTC.

Only one count was recorded for this clone. CDR3 loop: CASSHQGSMEKLFF. The DNA for the CDR3 is TGTGCCAGCAGCCATCAGGGTTCGATGGAAAAACTGTTTTTT. The V call is TRBV14, the J call TRBJ1-4, with TRBD1 as a possible D gene (5 bases). V gave up 3 bases and J gave up 8 bases, with 13 bases separating them. The CDR3 contains 14 residues. The germline V gene encodes CDR1 SGHDN and CDR2 FVKESK.

The chain is built from TRBV6-2 or TRBV6-3 and TRBJ1-3; no clear D. The germline V and J ends were trimmed by 6 bases and 0 bases, with 18 bases remaining between them. The CDR3 is made up of 17 amino acids. CDR1 is MNHEY, CDR2 SVGEGT, per germline. The CDR3 spells CASSPIVGSTSGNTIYF. The DNA of the CDR3 is TGTGCCAGCAGCCCTATTGTGGGCTCAACCTCTGGAAACACCATATATTTT.

This chain joins TRBV28 and TRBJ2-3; tentatively, D is TRBD2 (6 bases). V was clipped by 4 bases and J by 1 base, with 12 bases between them. The CDR3 is 15 amino acids. The V gene's germline CDR1 is MDHEN and CDR2 SYDVKM. The CDR3 region is CASSWAGPGTDTQYF. The CDR3 DNA reads TGTGCCAGCAGTTGGGCGGGACCTGGCACAGATACGCAGTATTTT.

The genes are TRBV28 and TRBJ1-5; weak D call: TRBD1 (6 bases). The CDR3 contains 14 residues. Per germline, CDR1 MDHEN and CDR2 SYDVKM. The germline V and J ends were trimmed by 5 bases and 6 bases, with 14 bases remaining between them. This CDR3 reads CASSQRGARQPQHF. The CDR3 DNA follows: TGTGCCAGCAGTCAACGGGGGGCGCGTCAGCCCCAGCATTTT.

The chain is built from TRBV19 and TRBJ1-1; D possibly corresponds to TRBD1 (5 bases). This CDR3 is built from 14 residues. Trimming took 4 bases from V and 2 from J, leaving 11 bases between them. Germline V gene data show CDR1 as LNHDA and CDR2 as SQIVND (reference sequence). The CDR3 spells CASSSRRENTEAFF. The CDR3, as DNA: TGTGCCAGTAGTAGCCGCAGGGAAAACACTGAAGCTTTCTTT.

The chain combines TRBV11-2 with TRBJ2-5, with 11 bases matching TRBD2. V was pared by 2 bases and J by 2 bases, with 7 bases of the junction left unmatched. CDR1 is SGHAT, CDR2 FQNNGV, per germline. This CDR3 spans 17 amino acids. The CDR3 loop is CASSLSVTSGRQETQYF. The DNA for the CDR3 is TGTGCCAGCAGCTTATCCGTCACTAGCGGGAGACAAGAGACCCAGTACTTC.

The chain uses TRBV25-1 and TRBJ2-1; a possible D gene is TRBD2 (6 bases). This CDR3 has 14 amino acids. Germline CDR1 and CDR2: MGHDK and SYGVNS. Trimming took off 6 bases at V and 6 bases at J, with 15 bases between the two ends. Here the CDR3 reads CASRGGVSVNEQFF. CDR3 DNA: TGTGCCAGCAGGGGCGGGGTATCGGTCAATGAGCAGTTCTTC. Supplemented by reference TRBV25-1 and TRBJ2-1, the full variable domain reads EADIYQTPRYLVIGTGKKITLECSQTMGHDKMYWYQQDPGMELHLIHYSYGVNSTEKGDLSSESTVSRIRTEHFPLTLESARPSHTSQYLCASRGGVSVNEQFFGPGTRLTVL.

This chain uses TRBV30 with TRBJ2-3; perhaps TRBD1 as D (6 bases). V was cut by 2 bases and J by 4 bases, with 13 bases left in between. Germline CDR1 is GTSNPN and CDR2 is SVGIG (reference sequence). This CDR3 is 14 amino acids long. The CDR3 sequence is CAWSLGQSADTQYF. The CDR3 region has the DNA TGTGCCTGGAGTCTAGGACAGTCGGCAGATACGCAGTATTTT.

V usage is TRBV29-1 and J usage is TRBJ1-1; TRBD1 agrees at 7 bases. V gave up 4 bases and J gave up 0 bases; unmatched junction bases: 2. The germline V gene encodes CDR1 SQVTM and CDR2 ANQGSEA. CDR3 length: 13 residues. DNA for the CDR3: TGCAGCGTTGTGGGGACAGTGAACACTGAAGCTTTCTTT. Translating gives CSVVGTVNTEAFF. The whole variable domain, filled in from reference TRBV29-1 and TRBJ1-1, reads SAVISQKPSRDICQRGTSLTIQCQVDSQVTMMFWYRQQPGQSLTLIATANQGSEATYESGFVIDKFPISRPNLTFSTLTVSNMSPEDSSIYLCSVVGTVNTEAFFGQGTRLTVV.

This clone appeared a single time. J is TRBJ2-3 and V is TRBV4-1, with a weak D call TRBD2 (5 bases). V lost 1 base, J lost 0 bases, and 8 bases lay in between. Per the germline V gene, CDR1 is MGHRA and CDR2 is YSYEKL. The CDR3 spans 15 residues. CDR3 loop: CASSQGLPSTDTQYF. CDR3 nucleotides: TGCGCCAGCAGCCAAGGACTACCTAGCACAGATACGCAGTATTTT.

The chain joins TRBV6-2 or TRBV6-3 to TRBJ1-2, with TRBD1 matching 9 bases. V gave up 7 bases and J gave up 7 bases; unmatched junction bases: 7. Germline assignment: CDR1 MNHEY and CDR2 SVGEGT. This CDR3 comprises 13 residues. The CDR3: CASNPGQGGGYTF. The CDR3 DNA follows: TGTGCCAGCAACCCGGGACAGGGAGGTGGCTACACCTTC.

The chain combines TRBV18 with TRBJ2-1; TRBD2 might be the D (6 bases). Germline CDR1 KGHSH, CDR2 LQKENI. The CDR3 runs 15 residues. V shed 3 bases and J shed 8 bases, with 17 bases lying between them. Here the CDR3 DNA reads TGTGCCAGCTCACCCAACTGGGGGGTGATCGATGAGCAGTTCTTC. It yields the protein CASSPNWGVIDEQFF. Based on the CDR3 plus reference TRBV18 and TRBJ2-1, the full variable domain is NAGVMQNPRHLVRRRGQEARLRCSPMKGHSHVYWYRQLPEEGLKFMVYLQKENIIDESGMPKERFSAEFPKEGPSILRIQQVVRGDSAAYFCASSPNWGVIDEQFFGPGTRLTVL.

The rearrangement uses TRBV7-9 and TRBJ1-2; D ambiguous. The CDR3 is 16 residues long. V was trimmed by 5 bases and J by 6 bases, leaving 22 bases between them. The germline gives CDR1 SEHNR, CDR2 FQNEAQ (reference sequence). The CDR3 bases are TGTGCCAGCAGCCGCGTGGGGAGTAACACTCAAGATGGCTACACCTTC. It codes for CASSRVGSNTQDGYTF.

The chain carries TRBV5-4 and TRBJ2-5; 10 bases agree with TRBD2. The CDR3 is made up of 13 amino acids. The germline gives CDR1 SGHNT, CDR2 YYREEE (reference sequence). The junction had 1 base not matched to a gene; V was cut back by 5 bases and J by 3 bases. CDR3 region: CASSGLAEETQYF. In nucleotides, the CDR3 is TGTGCCAGCAGTGGACTAGCGGAAGAGACCCAGTACTTC.

The rearrangement links TRBV19 to TRBJ1-4, with 9 bases that match TRBD1. The CDR3 is made up of 16 amino acids. V lost 7 bases and J lost 4; bases outside the gene matches: 10. CDR1 is LNHDA, CDR2 SQIVND, per germline (reference sequence). The CDR3 is CASKQGQGRFNEKLFF. Here the CDR3 DNA reads TGTGCCAGTAAACAAGGACAGGGGAGATTTAATGAAAAACTGTTTTTT.

Concerning this clone: This sample also contains other DNA sequences that code for the same CDR3. The chain links TRBV18 to TRBJ2-3; 9 bases map to TRBD2. V lost 1 base to trimming and J lost 5 bases; unmatched junction nucleotides: 7. The germline CDR1 and CDR2 sequences are KGHSH and LQKENI. The CDR3 loop spans 16 amino acids. The CDR3 DNA follows: TGTGCCAGCTCACCACTGGCGGGAGGGCCGGGAGATACGCAGTATTTT. Protein sequence: CASSPLAGGPGDTQYF.

V and J are TRBV11-2 and TRBJ1-6; 7 positions agree with TRBD1. Germline-derived CDR1 and CDR2 are SGHAT and FQNNGV. The CDR3 runs to 16 residues. V lost 1 base, J lost 7 bases, and 7 bases stayed unmatched. CDR3 region: CASSLVRTGRNSPLHF. The CDR3 DNA follows: TGTGCCAGCAGCTTAGTTAGGACAGGACGGAATTCACCCCTCCACTTT.

This chain connects TRBV5-1 to TRBJ2-7; the match to TRBD2 covers 15 bases. The CDR3 covers 19 residues. Germline V gene data show CDR1 as SGHRS and CDR2 as YFSETQ. Unmatched junction bases numbered 10, after V lost 3 bases and J lost 0 bases. In DNA form, the CDR3 reads TGCGCCAGCAGCTCTGGACTAGCGGGAGGGTTGATAAGCTCCTACGAGCAGTACTTC. The encoded protein is CASSSGLAGGLISSYEQYF.

In its sample, this clone was seen once. This chain connects TRBV5-1 to TRBJ2-2, with 11 bases that match TRBD1. J was trimmed by 5 bases and V by 4 bases; bases with no gene match: 7. CDR1 and CDR2 from the germline V gene are SGHRS and YFSETQ. This CDR3 has 16 amino acids. The CDR3 sequence: CASSGLGTGGTGELFF. CDR3 bases: TGCGCCAGCAGCGGGCTCGGGACAGGGGGAACCGGGGAGCTGTTTTTT.

The chain joins TRBV5-6 to TRBJ1-1; D ambiguous. The CDR3 runs 12 residues. The germline V gene encodes CDR1 SGHDT and CDR2 YYEEEE. Between the trimmed V and J ends, which lost 3 bases and 7 bases, there was a span of 10 bases. The CDR3 loop reads CASSYGNIEAFF. The CDR3 DNA reads as TGTGCCAGCAGCTACGGGAATATTGAAGCTTTCTTT.

The chain is built from TRBV2 and TRBJ1-4; D might be TRBD1 (6 bases). Between the trimmed V and J ends, which lost 6 bases and 1 base, there was a span of 9 bases. Germline V gene sequence: CDR1 SNHLY, CDR2 FYNNEI. The CDR3 spans 14 residues. This CDR3 reads CASRDRQTNEKLFF. The CDR3 DNA follows: TGTGCCAGCAGGGACAGACAAACTAATGAAAAACTGTTTTTT.

The V and J genes are TRBV4-1 and TRBJ2-7; D not resolved. This CDR3 comprises 13 residues. Germline lookup yields CDR1 MGHRA and CDR2 YSYEKL. V was clipped by 1 base and J by 3 bases, with 7 bases between them. The CDR3 DNA reads TGCGCCAGCAGCCAAGGAGGTCTCTACGAGCAGTACTTC. It encodes CASSQGGLYEQYF.

This sequence joins TRBV9 and TRBJ1-1; D might be TRBD1 (6 bases). CDR3 length: 16 amino acids. With 3 bases removed from V and 1 base from J, the gap between germline ends came to 16 bases. CDR1 is SGDLS and CDR2 is YYNGEE in the germline V gene. Here the CDR3 reads CASSAGTRSPNTEAFF. In DNA, the CDR3 is TGTGCCAGCAGCGCCGGGACACGATCCCCGAACACTGAAGCTTTCTTT. The whole variable domain, remainder taken from reference TRBV9 and TRBJ1-1, is DSGVTQTPKHLITATGQRVTLRCSPRSGDLSVYWYQQSLDQGLQFLIQYYNGEERAKGNILERFSAQQFPDLHSELNLSSLELGDSALYFCASSAGTRSPNTEAFFGQGTRLTVV.

This chain connects TRBV27 to TRBJ1-4, with 11 bases matching TRBD1. Germline V gene lookup returns CDR1 MNHEY and CDR2 SMNVEV (reference sequence). With 5 bases clipped from V and 8 bases from J, the junction kept 10 bases outside the gene matches. The CDR3 length is 16 residues. The CDR3 bases are TGTGCCAGCAGTGTGGGACAGGGGGAGGCTGAGGAAAAACTGTTTTTT. Its translation is CASSVGQGEAEEKLFF.

The V and J genes are TRBV4-1 and TRBJ1-2; 7 nucleotides agree with TRBD1. Germline values: CDR1 MGHRA, CDR2 YSYEKL. After removal of 3 bases from V and 5 bases from J, the junction contained 9 bases not matched to a gene. CDR3 length equals 15 residues. The CDR3 DNA is TGCGCCAGCAGCCAGGCGACAGGGCGTCAATATGGCTACACCTTC. Translation gives CASSQATGRQYGYTF.

The sample holds one count of this clone. The chain employs TRBV29-1 and TRBJ2-3; D gene unclear. Trimming removed 1 base from V and 1 base from J, with 3 bases in between. Germline values: CDR1 SQVTM, CDR2 ANQGSEA. This CDR3 is built from 12 residues. The DNA for the CDR3 is TGCAGCGTTGAAGCGGGCACAGATACGCAGTATTTT. It encodes CSVEAGTDTQYF.